Each of the 24 T cell receptor beta chains below was sequenced from the same sample in a study of shared clonotypes between healthy human individuals. Assay used: immunoSEQ multiplex PCR; TCRdb lists only in-frame clones, some missing. Of roughly 2 million clones listed, about 95% are singletons. Source material: naive CD4+ T cells sorted from blood. Specified subset: CD45RA+ positively selected. These receptors originate from a man aged 18 to 30 in good health.

Comments on this clone: Different DNA sequences within this sample yield the same CDR3. J is TRBJ2-5 and V is TRBV30; D gene uncertain. CDR1 and CDR2 (germline): GTSNPN, SVGIG (reference sequence). V lost 0 bases, J lost 4 bases, and 6 bases lay in between. The CDR3 runs 12 residues. CDR3 nucleotide sequence: TGTGCCTGGAGTGTACGCGGAGAGACCCAGTACTTC. It specifies CAWSVRGETQYF.

The chain employs TRBV4-2 and TRBJ1-6; D not certain. The V gene lost 0 bases and the J gene lost 8 bases, with 5 bases spanning the gap. In germline, CDR1 is LGHNA, CDR2 YNFKEQ. The CDR3 length is 13 residues. This chain's CDR3 is CASSQDPDSPLHF. The CDR3 DNA is TGTGCCAGCAGCCAAGATCCAGATTCACCCCTCCACTTT.

V gene TRBV10-3 combines with J gene TRBJ1-1; possible D gene TRBD1, 5 bases. Germline loops: CDR1 ENHRY, CDR2 SYGVKD. The CDR3 has 13 residues. The V and J ends lost 8 bases and 3 bases respectively, with 13 bases between them. In DNA form, the CDR3 reads TGTGCCATCGGGCAGGGATGGGACACTGAAGCTTTCTTT. Its translation: CAIGQGWDTEAFF.

The CDR3 loop reads CAWSTPTGLGEKLFF. The CDR3 DNA sequence: TGTGCCTGGAGTACCCCGACCGGGTTGGGGGAAAAACTGTTTTTT. The chain carries TRBV30 and TRBJ1-4, with D hard to call. Deletions cut 2 bases from V and 8 bases from J, with 18 bases between. The CDR3 is 15 amino acids. Germline V CDR1 and CDR2: GTSNPN, SVGIG (reference sequence).

The V and J genes are TRBV18 and TRBJ2-7, with D tentatively TRBD2 (6 bases). In germline, CDR1 is KGHSH, CDR2 LQKENI. The length of the CDR3 is 14 residues. The V and J ends lost 2 bases and 2 bases respectively, with 10 bases between them. In DNA form, the CDR3 reads TGTGCCAGCTCACCATTAGCGGTGCCCTACGAGCAGTACTTC. It yields the protein CASSPLAVPYEQYF.

J is TRBJ2-3 and V is TRBV11-2; D is possibly TRBD1 or TRBD2 (5 bases each). Germline V lookup: CDR1 SGHAT, CDR2 FQNNGV. This CDR3 has 16 residues. Trimming pared 3 bases from V and 0 bases from J, leaving 13 bases between. This CDR3 reads CASSFTGTKSTDTQYF. The CDR3 DNA follows: TGTGCCAGCAGCTTCACCGGGACCAAAAGCACAGATACGCAGTATTTT.

With regard to this clone: This CDR3 is also generated by other DNA sequences in the sample. The chain uses TRBV5-1 and TRBJ1-6; the D gene is possibly TRBD1 (5 bases). V dropped 0 bases and J dropped 7 bases, with 11 bases sitting between them. The CDR3 runs 15 residues. Germline V gene sequence: CDR1 SGHRS, CDR2 YFSETQ. The CDR3 loop is CASSLERGGNSPLHF. In DNA form, the CDR3 reads TGCGCCAGCAGCTTGGAGCGGGGGGGGAATTCACCCCTCCACTTT.

J is TRBJ2-7 and V is TRBV6-1, with 8 positions matching TRBD1. CDR1 and CDR2 from the germline V gene are MNHNS and SASEGT. CDR3 size: 14 residues. The junction had 11 bases not matched to a gene; V was cut back by 7 bases and J by 6 bases. The CDR3 reads CASIEDRGSGEQYF. CDR3 DNA sequence: TGTGCCAGCATCGAAGACAGGGGAAGCGGCGAGCAGTACTTC.

This clone was seen once. This chain uses TRBV6-5 with TRBJ2-7; D might be TRBD1 or TRBD2, each matching 5 bases. The CDR3 sequence is 12 residues long. Germline V lookup: CDR1 MNHEY, CDR2 SVGAGI. Between the trimmed V and J ends, which lost 6 bases and 1 base, there was a span of 7 bases. CDR3 sequence (DNA): TGTGCCAGCAGGGGGGATTCCTACGAGCAGTACTTC. Amino acids: CASRGDSYEQYF.

The V and J genes are TRBV4-3 and TRBJ1-2; no reliable D call. This CDR3 spans 15 amino acids. Germline CDR1 is LGHNA and CDR2 is YSLEER. Trimming removed 0 bases at V and 1 base at J, with 9 bases between. CDR3 DNA sequence: TGCGCCAGCAGCCAAGAACACAGCCTTAACTATGGCTACACCTTC. It encodes CASSQEHSLNYGYTF.

The chain joins TRBV11-2 to TRBJ2-1, with 7 positions matching TRBD2. The CDR3 is 16 amino acids. J gave up 6 bases and V 4 bases, and 12 bases lay outside the gene matches. The V gene's germline CDR1 is SGHAT and CDR2 FQNNGV. The CDR3 DNA reads TGTGCCAGCAGCTCCATTCAGTTTGGGAGGGGCAATGAGCAGTTCTTC. This sequence encodes CASSSIQFGRGNEQFF.

The chain carries TRBV30 and TRBJ1-2; unclear D gene. The length of the CDR3 is 12 residues. The germline V and J ends were trimmed by 3 bases and 5 bases, with 10 bases remaining between them. Germline V gives CDR1 GTSNPN, CDR2 SVGIG (reference sequence). The CDR3 here is CAWRVRAYGYTF. In DNA, the CDR3 is TGTGCCTGGAGAGTGAGAGCATATGGCTACACCTTC.

The chain joins TRBV5-4 to TRBJ2-3; D remains unclear. The CDR3 runs 12 residues. Germline-derived CDR1 and CDR2 are SGHNT and YYREEE (reference sequence). Between the trimmed V and J ends, which lost 6 bases and 4 bases, there was a span of 9 bases. For the CDR3, the DNA is TGTGCCAGCACTGATACTCCAGATACGCAGTATTTT. Translating gives CASTDTPDTQYF.

This clone was seen just once. The chain combines TRBV6-6 with TRBJ1-2, with D hard to call. V was clipped by 0 bases and J by 4 bases, with 12 bases between them. The length of the CDR3 is 15 residues. CDR1 is MNHNY and CDR2 is SVGAGI in the germline V gene (reference sequence). CDR3 sequence (DNA): TGTGCCAGCAGTTACTCCAGCAAGGCGCCCTATGGCTACACCTTC. Translated, it gives CASSYSSKAPYGYTF.

Written as DNA, the CDR3 is TGTGCCAGCAGCCGGGACGTCTCCTACGAGCAGTACTTC. Its translation is CASSRDVSYEQYF. The chain links TRBV2 to TRBJ2-5; D might be TRBD1 or TRBD2, each matching 5 bases. The DNA end is more similar to TRBJ2-7, so the J call may be wrong. There are 13 residues in the CDR3. Germline values: CDR1 SNHLY, CDR2 FYNNEI.

This clone was seen only once. The V and J genes are TRBV5-1 and TRBJ1-1; 11 bases align to TRBD1. This CDR3 has 14 amino acids. The germline CDR1 and CDR2 sequences are SGHRS and YFSETQ. Germline trimming cut 4 bases from V and 5 bases from J; bases unmatched to any gene: 4. CDR3 sequence (DNA): TGCGCCAGCAGCCTATGGGACAGGGGGACTGAAGCTTTCTTT. Translated: CASSLWDRGTEAFF.

The CDR3: CAWRTWRTSGGNTGELFF. CDR3 in DNA: TGTGCCTGGAGAACCTGGAGGACTAGCGGGGGGAACACCGGGGAGCTGTTTTTT. The chain carries TRBV30 and TRBJ2-2; 13 bases line up with TRBD2. V gave up 3 bases and J gave up 1 base; unmatched junction bases: 8. The germline gives CDR1 GTSNPN, CDR2 SVGIG (reference sequence). This CDR3 is 18 amino acids long.

The chain carries TRBV5-4 and TRBJ1-2, with D possibly being TRBD1 (6 bases). Trimming removed 4 bases at V and 0 bases at J, with 7 bases between. The CDR3 runs to 13 residues. The germline V gene has CDR1 SGHNT and CDR2 YYREEE (reference sequence). The CDR3 protein is CASSRQANYGYTF. CDR3 coding DNA: TGTGCCAGCAGCCGACAGGCTAACTATGGCTACACCTTC. The complete variable domain, with remaining parts taken from reference TRBV5-4 and TRBJ1-2, reads ETGVTQSPTHLIKTRGQQVTLRCSSQSGHNTVSWYQQALGQGPQFIFQYYREEENGRGNFPPRFSGLQFPNYSSELNVNALELDDSALYLCASSRQANYGYTFGSGTRLTVV.

V usage is TRBV7-9 and J usage is TRBJ1-1; no clear D. This CDR3 spans 15 amino acids. V lost 5 bases to trimming and J lost 0 bases, with 13 bases between them. Germline CDR1 and CDR2: SEHNR and FQNEAQ (reference sequence). The CDR3 loop is CASSPMAALNTEAFF. In nucleotides, the CDR3 is TGTGCCAGCAGCCCCATGGCCGCTTTGAACACTGAAGCTTTCTTT.

The gene calls are TRBV6-5 and TRBJ2-7, with no clear D. V was shortened by 6 bases and J by 0 bases, with 12 bases between the two germline ends. Germline lookup yields CDR1 MNHEY and CDR2 SVGAGI. This CDR3 contains 14 residues. Here the CDR3 reads CASRTVSSSYEQYF. The CDR3 DNA is TGTGCCAGCAGGACGGTCTCTAGCTCCTACGAGCAGTACTTC.

The CDR3, as DNA: TGTGCCAGCAGTGAACGGACAGCGGATTACTATGGCTACACCTTC. This sequence encodes CASSERTADYYGYTF. The chain employs TRBV2 and TRBJ1-2, with a tentative D call TRBD1 (6 bases). V was shortened by 2 bases and J by 3 bases, with 13 bases between the two germline ends. The length of the CDR3 is 15 residues. From germline, CDR1 is SNHLY and CDR2 FYNNEI.

This CDR3 is CATSRERVQETQYF. In nucleotides, the CDR3 is TGTGCCACCAGCAGAGAGAGGGTCCAAGAGACCCAGTACTTC. V usage is TRBV15 and J usage is TRBJ2-5; possibly TRBD2 for D (5 bases). Looked up from germline, CDR1 is LNHNV and CDR2 is YYDKDF (reference sequence). The CDR3 covers 14 residues. The V end lost 0 bases, the J end lost 1 base, and 6 bases lay between the germline ends.

This clone was picked up one time. The rearrangement joins TRBV4-3 to TRBJ2-3; D is tentatively TRBD1 or TRBD2 (5 bases each). Germline lookup yields CDR1 LGHNA and CDR2 YSLEER. V was clipped by 0 bases and J by 0 bases, with 10 bases between them. CDR3 size: 16 residues. CDR3 DNA sequence: TGCGCCAGCAGCCAAGATAGTGAGGGGAGCACAGATACGCAGTATTTT. It is translated as CASSQDSEGSTDTQYF.

This clone was picked up one time. The rearrangement uses TRBV30 and TRBJ1-5, with D maybe TRBD1 (5 bases). CDR3 size: 13 residues. Germline CDR1 and CDR2: GTSNPN and SVGIG (reference sequence). Trimming pared 2 bases from V and 9 bases from J, leaving 14 bases between. The DNA of the CDR3 is TGTGCCTGGAGTCCACAGAACCAGGGGCCCCAGCATTTT. It specifies CAWSPQNQGPQHF.